A selection of T cell receptor beta chains follows, all from one sample in a study of blood T cell repertoires in COVID-19. TCRdb keeps only in-frame clones here, not all; method: immunoSEQ multiplex PCR. The data contain 130,000 to 150,000 clones, about 88% of them singletons. The sample consisted of peripheral blood. Source of these receptors: a human donor in a cohort sampled during active COVID-19. Both conserved end residues are part of each CDR3. Fields, in order: J gene, clone size, V gene, D gene, CDR3 protein, CDR3 DNA. D genes are given only for firm matches. Rows give clone size only sometimes, using once, few, many, or a class for an expanded clone.

J: TRBJ1-1; size: .; V: TRBV30; D: .; CDR3: CTGDLNTEAFF; DNA: TGTACGGGGGACTTGAACACTGAAGCTTTCTTT
J: TRBJ1-3; size: .; V: TRBV4-3; D: .; CDR3: CASSQDASSGNTIYF; DNA: TGCGCCAGCAGCCAAGATGCCAGCTCTGGAAACACCATATATTTT
J: TRBJ1-1; size: .; V: TRBV29-1; D: .; CDR3: CSVPKGRVPNTEAFF; DNA: TGCAGCGTACCTAAAGGTCGGGTTCCGAACACTGAAGCTTTCTTT
J: TRBJ1-2; size: .; V: TRBV3-1/TRBV3-2; D: .; CDR3: CASSRGRGYTF; DNA: TGTGCCAGCAGCCGAGGGAGGGGCTACACCTTC
J: TRBJ1-6; size: .; V: TRBV3-1/TRBV3-2; D: .; CDR3: CASSQAPPGQSYNSPLHF; DNA: TGTGCCAGCAGCCAAGCCCCACCGGGACAATCCTATAATTCACCCCTCCACTTT
J: TRBJ2-5; size: .; V: TRBV19; D: .; CDR3: CASRLSTGGKETQYF; DNA: TGTGCCAGTAGGCTATCCACGGGGGGCAAAGAGACCCAGTACTTC
J: TRBJ1-6; size: many; V: TRBV7-2; D: TRBD1; CDR3: CASSPYRGRSYNSPLHF; DNA: TGTGCCAGCAGCCCATACAGGGGGCGCAGCTATAATTCACCCCTCCACTTT
J: TRBJ1-1; size: .; V: TRBV18; D: TRBD1; CDR3: CASSPMTGELNTEAFF; DNA: TGTGCCAGCTCACCAATGACAGGGGAGTTGAACACTGAAGCTTTCTTT
J: TRBJ2-1; size: .; V: TRBV24-1; D: TRBD2; CDR3: CATSDGSGGVTNEQFF; DNA: TGTGCCACCAGTGATGGGAGCGGGGGGGTTACCAATGAGCAGTTCTTC
J: TRBJ2-3; size: .; V: TRBV18; D: TRBD2; CDR3: CASSPTPTSGRIDTQYF; DNA: TGTGCCAGCTCACCAACACCGACTAGCGGGAGAATAGATACGCAGTATTTT
J: TRBJ1-4; size: once; V: TRBV6-5; D: TRBD1; CDR3: CASMPGGPGEKLFF; DNA: TGTGCCAGCATGCCAGGGGGACCAGGTGAAAAACTGTTTTTT
J: TRBJ1-1; size: once; V: TRBV4-2; D: .; CDR3: CASSPQTYFGRNTEAFF; DNA: TGTGCCAGCAGCCCTCAAACCTACTTCGGTAGGAACACTGAAGCTTTCTTT
J: TRBJ2-3; size: .; V: TRBV28; D: TRBD2; CDR3: CASNPWGTTTPRRKDTQYF; DNA: TGTGCCAGCAACCCCTGGGGGACTACAACCCCACGACGTAAGGATACGCAGTATTTT
J: TRBJ2-1; size: .; V: TRBV15; D: TRBD2; CDR3: CATRGGGPGEQFF; DNA: TGTGCCACCAGGGGCGGGGGGCCGGGTGAGCAGTTCTTC
J: TRBJ1-1; size: .; V: TRBV19; D: TRBD1; CDR3: CASSIAGGQLSAEAFF; DNA: TGTGCCAGTAGTATAGCAGGGGGCCAGCTTAGCGCTGAAGCTTTCTTT
J: TRBJ1-6; size: .; V: TRBV5-4; D: .; CDR3: CASSLEINASLHF; DNA: TGTGCCAGCAGCTTGGAGATTAATGCGTCCCTCCACTTT
J: TRBJ2-7; size: .; V: TRBV28; D: TRBD1; CDR3: CASSSRQGHYEQYF; DNA: TGTGCCAGCAGTTCGCGACAGGGCCACTACGAGCAGTACTTC
J: TRBJ1-2; size: .; V: TRBV27; D: .; CDR3: CASSALGVTGYGYTF; DNA: TGTGCCAGCAGTGCCCTTGGGGTGACAGGATATGGCTACACCTTC
J: TRBJ1-5; size: .; V: TRBV15; D: TRBD1; CDR3: CATSRGQGFGQPQHF; DNA: TGTGCCACCAGCAGAGGACAGGGATTCGGTCAGCCCCAGCATTTT
J: TRBJ1-2; size: .; V: TRBV11-2; D: .; CDR3: CASSPRQITYGYTF; DNA: TGTGCCAGCAGCCCCCGACAGATAACTTATGGCTACACCTTC
J: TRBJ1-1; size: .; V: TRBV19; D: .; CDR3: CASRPTGRPGAEAFF; DNA: TGTGCCAGTAGGCCCACGGGACGGCCGGGGGCTGAAGCTTTCTTT
J: TRBJ2-2; size: .; V: TRBV7-2; D: TRBD2; CDR3: CASSSTGGSGTGELFF; DNA: TGTGCCAGCAGCTCTACAGGCGGGAGTGGGACCGGGGAGCTGTTTTTT
J: TRBJ1-1; size: .; V: TRBV4-3; D: .; CDR3: CASSQVLETRRAFF; DNA: TGCGCCAGCAGCCAAGTCTTAGAAACCCGGAGAGCTTTCTTT
J: TRBJ1-2; size: .; V: TRBV7-3; D: .; CDR3: CASSQNGGSNYGYTF; DNA: TGTGCCAGCAGCCAAAATGGGGGGTCTAACTATGGCTACACCTTC
J: TRBJ1-1; size: .; V: TRBV6-5; D: .; CDR3: CASRQGGTEAFF; DNA: TGTGCCAGCCGGCAGGGAGGGACTGAAGCTTTCTTT
J: TRBJ1-4; size: .; V: TRBV28; D: .; CDR3: CASSLHSSMSEKLFF; DNA: TGTGCCAGCAGTCTCCACAGCTCTATGAGTGAAAAACTGTTTTTT
J: TRBJ1-1; size: .; V: TRBV28; D: .; CDR3: CAITGNMNTEAFF; DNA: TGTGCCATAACAGGTAACATGAACACTGAAGCTTTCTTT
J: TRBJ2-7; size: .; V: TRBV7-9; D: TRBD2; CDR3: CASSRLAGVPYEQYF; DNA: TGTGCCAGCAGCCGACTAGCGGGAGTCCCCTACGAGCAGTACTTC
J: TRBJ1-3; size: .; V: TRBV10-3; D: .; CDR3: CAISESSLRNTIYF; DNA: TGTGCCATCAGTGAGTCGAGTTTGCGAAACACCATATATTTT
J: TRBJ2-5; size: .; V: TRBV15; D: TRBD1; CDR3: CATSRDRGQETQYF; DNA: TGTGCCACCAGCCGGGACAGGGGGCAAGAGACCCAGTACTTC
J: TRBJ2-1; size: .; V: TRBV2; D: .; CDR3: CASRTGTYSYNEQFF; DNA: TGTGCCAGCAGGACTGGGACTTACTCCTACAATGAGCAGTTCTTC
J: TRBJ2-7; size: .; V: TRBV2; D: TRBD2; CDR3: CASSLTSGGRREQYF; DNA: TGTGCCAGCAGCCTGACTAGCGGGGGGCGTCGCGAGCAGTACTTC
J: TRBJ1-4; size: .; V: TRBV9; D: TRBD1; CDR3: CASSAGDRDNEKLFF; DNA: TGTGCCAGCAGCGCCGGGGACAGAGATAATGAAAAACTGTTTTTT
J: TRBJ1-2; size: few; V: TRBV7-2; D: .; CDR3: CASSTRNYGYTF; DNA: TGTGCCAGCAGCACGAGGAACTATGGCTACACCTTC
J: TRBJ2-1; size: .; V: TRBV29-1; D: .; CDR3: CSVVGSSYNEQFF; DNA: TGCAGCGTTGTAGGGAGCTCCTACAATGAGCAGTTCTTC
J: TRBJ2-5; size: .; V: TRBV3-1/TRBV3-2; D: TRBD2; CDR3: CASSRSGSPGETQYF; DNA: TGTGCCAGCAGCCGCAGCGGGAGCCCGGGTGAGACCCAGTACTTC
J: TRBJ2-1; size: .; V: TRBV7-3; D: .; CDR3: CASSLYIHNEQFF; DNA: TGTGCCAGCAGCTTATATATCCACAATGAGCAGTTCTTC
J: TRBJ1-2; size: once; V: TRBV30; D: TRBD1; CDR3: CAWGTGAGYTF; DNA: TGTGCCTGGGGGACAGGGGCTGGCTACACCTTC
J: TRBJ1-1; size: once; V: TRBV5-4; D: TRBD1; CDR3: CASSPEGQRASFEAFF; DNA: TGTGCCAGCAGCCCCGAGGGACAGCGAGCATCCTTTGAAGCTTTCTTT
J: TRBJ2-7; size: .; V: TRBV11-1; D: .; CDR3: CASSPEADSGSYEQYF; DNA: TGTGCCAGCAGCCCAGAGGCGGATTCAGGGTCCTACGAGCAGTACTTC
J: TRBJ2-1; size: .; V: TRBV4-2; D: TRBD2; CDR3: CASSQPPTSGRARDEQFF; DNA: TGTGCCAGCAGCCAACCCCCAACTAGCGGGAGGGCCAGGGATGAGCAGTTCTTC
J: TRBJ1-1; size: .; V: TRBV28; D: TRBD1; CDR3: CASSDPGQGMNTEAFF; DNA: TGTGCCAGCAGTGATCCGGGACAGGGTATGAACACTGAAGCTTTCTTT
J: TRBJ2-7; size: .; V: TRBV7-2; D: TRBD1; CDR3: CASSLAGTVTYEQYF; DNA: TGTGCCAGCAGCTTAGCTGGGACAGTGACCTACGAGCAGTACTTC
J: TRBJ2-7; size: once; V: TRBV28; D: .; CDR3: CASSPAGDRMDEQYF; DNA: TGTGCCAGCTCCCCCGCAGGCGACAGGATGGACGAGCAGTACTTC